This is a list of T cell receptor beta chains from one sample in a study of identical twins. TCRdb re-analysed the 5' RACE reads in MiXCR, keeping a single row per CDR3 protein. In the table there are 400,000 to 500,000 distinct CDR3 sequences, less than 20% of which are singletons. What was sequenced was naive T cells sorted from blood. These receptors came from a man aged 50 to 59 in good health. Each CDR3 is given with its conserved first and last residue. The order of the fields is D gene, clone size, J gene, V gene, CDR3 protein, CDR3 DNA. A D gene is named only where the DNA matches it firmly. Size is omitted from some rows. Given values are once, few, many or a class for expanded clones.

d_gene: NA
abundance: few
j_gene: TRBJ2-3
v_gene: TRBV12-3/TRBV12-4
CDR3aa: CASSLWTTDTQYF
CDR3nt: TGTGCCAGCAGTTTGTGGACGACAGATACGCAGTATTTT

d_gene: NA
abundance: many
j_gene: TRBJ2-1
v_gene: TRBV3-1
CDR3aa: CASSQSGEQFF
CDR3nt: TGTGCCAGCAGCCAAAGCGGGGAGCAGTTCTTC

d_gene: NA
abundance: many
j_gene: TRBJ1-2
v_gene: TRBV7-8
CDR3aa: CASSLGPGSGIGYGYTF
CDR3nt: TGTGCCAGCAGCTTAGGACCAGGGTCAGGGATCGGCTATGGCTACACCTTC

d_gene: TRBD2
abundance: few
j_gene: TRBJ2-1
v_gene: TRBV10-3
CDR3aa: CAISELSSGSINEQFF
CDR3nt: TGTGCCATCAGTGAGTTGTCTAGCGGGAGTATAAATGAGCAGTTCTTC

d_gene: TRBD2
abundance: NA
j_gene: TRBJ2-1
v_gene: TRBV5-1
CDR3aa: CASSQTTSGRGNEQFF
CDR3nt: TGCGCCAGCAGCCAAACGACTAGCGGACGGGGGAATGAGCAGTTCTTC

d_gene: NA
abundance: few
j_gene: TRBJ2-3
v_gene: TRBV14
CDR3aa: CASSQYRADTQYF
CDR3nt: TGTGCCAGCAGCCAATACAGGGCAGATACGCAGTATTTT

d_gene: TRBD1
abundance: many
j_gene: TRBJ2-5
v_gene: TRBV5-1
CDR3aa: CASSLVAGGAGETQYF
CDR3nt: TGCGCCAGCAGCTTGGTGGCAGGGGGCGCGGGAGAGACCCAGTACTTC

d_gene: NA
abundance: NA
j_gene: TRBJ1-2
v_gene: TRBV6-1
CDR3aa: CASSPGGIWGYTF
CDR3nt: TGTGCCAGCAGTCCCGGGGGCATCTGGGGCTACACCTTC

d_gene: TRBD2
abundance: few
j_gene: TRBJ2-5
v_gene: TRBV5-4
CDR3aa: CASSFRGGQETQYF
CDR3nt: TGTGCCAGCAGCTTTCGGGGGGGACAAGAGACCCAGTACTTC

d_gene: NA
abundance: many
j_gene: TRBJ1-1
v_gene: TRBV7-9
CDR3aa: CASSLARARENTEAFF
CDR3nt: TGTGCCAGCAGCTTAGCGCGTGCCAGAGAGAACACTGAAGCTTTCTTT

d_gene: NA
abundance: few
j_gene: TRBJ2-7
v_gene: TRBV7-9
CDR3aa: CASSLDGIGGSYEQYF
CDR3nt: TGTGCCAGCAGCTTAGACGGGATCGGGGGCTCCTACGAGCAGTACTTC

d_gene: NA
abundance: few
j_gene: TRBJ2-7
v_gene: TRBV28
CDR3aa: CASRPTNYEQYF
CDR3nt: TGTGCCAGCAGACCGACCAACTACGAGCAGTACTTC

d_gene: TRBD2
abundance: NA
j_gene: TRBJ2-3
v_gene: TRBV4-3
CDR3aa: CASSQEWGIGTSGTADTQYF
CDR3nt: TGCGCCAGCAGCCAAGAATGGGGGATAGGGACTAGCGGGACCGCTGATACGCAGTATTTT

d_gene: NA
abundance: many
j_gene: TRBJ2-1
v_gene: TRBV29-1
CDR3aa: CSVEDPGGGRLGEQFF
CDR3nt: TGCAGCGTTGAAGATCCTGGAGGGGGCAGATTAGGGGAGCAGTTCTTC

d_gene: TRBD2
abundance: few
j_gene: TRBJ2-7
v_gene: TRBV20-1
CDR3aa: CSARKGGNPYEQYF
CDR3nt: TGCAGTGCTAGAAAGGGAGGGAACCCCTACGAGCAGTACTTC

d_gene: TRBD2
abundance: many
j_gene: TRBJ2-7
v_gene: TRBV5-1
CDR3aa: CASSKGLAGGLFYEQYF
CDR3nt: TGCGCCAGCAGCAAAGGACTAGCGGGAGGCCTATTCTACGAGCAGTACTTC

d_gene: NA
abundance: NA
j_gene: TRBJ1-4
v_gene: TRBV9
CDR3aa: CASSVGLANEKLFF
CDR3nt: TGTGCCAGCAGCGTTGGCTTGGCTAATGAAAAACTGTTTTTT

d_gene: NA
abundance: many
j_gene: TRBJ2-4
v_gene: TRBV20-1
CDR3aa: CSASPGIKNIQYF
CDR3nt: TGCAGTGCTAGTCCGGGGATAAAAAACATTCAGTACTTC

d_gene: TRBD2
abundance: few
j_gene: TRBJ2-5
v_gene: TRBV15
CDR3aa: CATSREVASGYQETQYF
CDR3nt: TGTGCCACCAGCAGAGAGGTGGCTAGCGGGTACCAAGAGACCCAGTACTTC

d_gene: TRBD1
abundance: NA
j_gene: TRBJ2-7
v_gene: TRBV7-2
CDR3aa: CASSFSRDRGKYEQYF
CDR3nt: TGTGCCAGCAGCTTTAGTAGGGACAGGGGAAAATACGAGCAGTACTTC

d_gene: NA
abundance: few
j_gene: TRBJ2-7
v_gene: TRBV7-2
CDR3aa: CASSRTGRPYEQYF
CDR3nt: TGTGCCAGCAGTAGGACGGGCCGACCCTACGAGCAGTACTTC

d_gene: NA
abundance: few
j_gene: TRBJ2-1
v_gene: TRBV7-9
CDR3aa: CASSLGSNNEQFF
CDR3nt: TGTGCCAGCAGCTTAGGTTCAAACAATGAGCAGTTCTTC

d_gene: NA
abundance: many
j_gene: TRBJ2-2
v_gene: TRBV12-3/TRBV12-4
CDR3aa: CASKLRVTGELFF
CDR3nt: TGTGCCAGCAAACTCCGGGTCACCGGGGAGCTGTTTTTT

d_gene: NA
abundance: many
j_gene: TRBJ1-5
v_gene: TRBV12-3/TRBV12-4
CDR3aa: CASRPEGSNQPQHF
CDR3nt: TGTGCCAGCAGACCGGAGGGTAGCAATCAGCCCCAGCATTTT

d_gene: NA
abundance: NA
j_gene: TRBJ1-1
v_gene: TRBV29-1
CDR3aa: CSVERPLNTEAFF
CDR3nt: TGCAGCGTTGAGAGGCCTTTGAACACTGAAGCTTTCTTT

d_gene: NA
abundance: NA
j_gene: TRBJ2-7
v_gene: TRBV12-3/TRBV12-4
CDR3aa: CASKGHSGAYEQYF
CDR3nt: TGTGCCAGCAAAGGACACAGCGGCGCCTACGAGCAGTACTTC

d_gene: NA
abundance: NA
j_gene: TRBJ1-1
v_gene: TRBV7-2
CDR3aa: CASSLDRFTEAFF
CDR3nt: TGTGCCAGCAGCTTAGATCGGTTTACTGAAGCTTTCTTT

d_gene: NA
abundance: many
j_gene: TRBJ2-7
v_gene: TRBV5-1
CDR3aa: CASSFGHLYEQYF
CDR3nt: TGCGCCAGCAGCTTCGGACACCTCTACGAGCAGTACTTC

d_gene: NA
abundance: NA
j_gene: TRBJ1-1
v_gene: TRBV5-6
CDR3aa: CASSASLGATEAFF
CDR3nt: TGTGCCAGCAGCGCTTCATTGGGGGCCACTGAAGCTTTCTTT

d_gene: NA
abundance: many
j_gene: TRBJ1-1
v_gene: TRBV4-1
CDR3aa: CASSLLGGAAFF
CDR3nt: TGCGCCAGCAGCCTCCTTGGAGGGGCGGCTTTCTTT

d_gene: NA
abundance: few
j_gene: TRBJ2-1
v_gene: TRBV18
CDR3aa: CASSPVAGNYNEQFF
CDR3nt: TGTGCCAGCTCACCTGTGGCGGGGAACTACAATGAGCAGTTCTTC

d_gene: NA
abundance: NA
j_gene: TRBJ2-1
v_gene: TRBV6-2/TRBV6-3
CDR3aa: CASSHVNEQFF
CDR3nt: TGTGCCAGCAGCCACGTGAATGAGCAGTTCTTC

d_gene: NA
abundance: few
j_gene: TRBJ2-1
v_gene: TRBV12-3/TRBV12-4
CDR3aa: CASSSQGFDEQFF
CDR3nt: TGTGCCAGCAGTTCCCAGGGATTCGATGAGCAGTTCTTC

d_gene: NA
abundance: few
j_gene: TRBJ2-1
v_gene: TRBV12-3/TRBV12-4
CDR3aa: CASSRTTQPNEQFF
CDR3nt: TGTGCCAGCAGTCGCACGACCCAACCCAATGAGCAGTTCTTC

d_gene: TRBD2
abundance: many
j_gene: TRBJ2-3
v_gene: TRBV11-2
CDR3aa: CASSFLAGGGTDTQYF
CDR3nt: TGTGCCAGCAGCTTCTTAGCGGGGGGGGGGACAGATACGCAGTATTTT

d_gene: TRBD1
abundance: NA
j_gene: TRBJ2-2
v_gene: TRBV6-2/TRBV6-3
CDR3aa: CATGTSGTGDAGELFF
CDR3nt: TGTGCCACCGGAACCTCCGGGACAGGGGACGCCGGGGAGCTGTTTTTT

d_gene: NA
abundance: NA
j_gene: TRBJ2-1
v_gene: TRBV7-8
CDR3aa: CASSLVLGTANNEQFF
CDR3nt: TGTGCCAGCAGCTTAGTGTTGGGAACAGCAAATAATGAGCAGTTCTTC

d_gene: NA
abundance: NA
j_gene: TRBJ2-1
v_gene: TRBV28
CDR3aa: CATGTRYNEQFF
CDR3nt: TGTGCCACCGGGACTCGCTACAATGAGCAGTTCTTC

d_gene: NA
abundance: many
j_gene: TRBJ2-2
v_gene: TRBV7-9
CDR3aa: CASESRDFGGELFF
CDR3nt: TGTGCCAGCGAGTCCCGGGACTTTGGCGGGGAGCTGTTTTTT

d_gene: TRBD2
abundance: NA
j_gene: TRBJ2-7
v_gene: TRBV7-6
CDR3aa: CASSGAGLAGIRGEQYF
CDR3nt: TGTGCCAGCAGCGGGGCCGGGCTAGCGGGGATCAGAGGCGAGCAGTACTTC

d_gene: NA
abundance: NA
j_gene: TRBJ2-4
v_gene: TRBV20-1
CDR3aa: CSAHSVAKNIQYF
CDR3nt: TGCAGTGCTCACAGTGTAGCCAAAAACATTCAGTACTTC

d_gene: NA
abundance: once
j_gene: TRBJ1-3
v_gene: TRBV20-1
CDR3aa: CSVPFSGNTIYF
CDR3nt: TGCAGTGTTCCTTTCTCTGGAAACACCATATATTTT

d_gene: NA
abundance: NA
j_gene: TRBJ2-5
v_gene: TRBV7-9
CDR3aa: CASSLRAWQETQYF
CDR3nt: TGTGCCAGCAGCCTTAGAGCTTGGCAAGAGACCCAGTACTTC

d_gene: NA
abundance: few
j_gene: TRBJ1-6
v_gene: TRBV12-3/TRBV12-4
CDR3aa: CASSFSSGDRGNSPLHF
CDR3nt: TGTGCCAGCAGCTTTTCATCAGGGGATAGGGGCAATTCACCCCTCCACTTT

d_gene: NA
abundance: few
j_gene: TRBJ2-6
v_gene: TRBV7-8
CDR3aa: CASSLALPLGPGANVLTF
CDR3nt: TGTGCCAGCAGCTTAGCGTTACCCTTGGGTCCTGGGGCCAACGTCCTGACTTTC

d_gene: NA
abundance: NA
j_gene: TRBJ2-7
v_gene: TRBV20-1
CDR3aa: CSARDLRSYEQYF
CDR3nt: TGCAGTGCTAGAGATTTACGCTCCTACGAGCAGTACTTC

d_gene: NA
abundance: many
j_gene: TRBJ1-3
v_gene: TRBV5-5
CDR3aa: CASSYQQGYGNTIYF
CDR3nt: TGTGCCAGCAGCTACCAACAGGGATACGGAAACACCATATATTTT

d_gene: NA
abundance: few
j_gene: TRBJ1-2
v_gene: TRBV20-1
CDR3aa: CSAKGGDFRHGYTF
CDR3nt: TGCAGTGCTAAGGGAGGGGACTTCAGGCATGGCTACACCTTC

d_gene: NA
abundance: many
j_gene: TRBJ1-3
v_gene: TRBV6-5
CDR3aa: CASSRGHTIYF
CDR3nt: TGTGCCAGCAGTCGAGGGCACACCATATATTTT

d_gene: NA
abundance: NA
j_gene: TRBJ1-1
v_gene: TRBV25-1
CDR3aa: CASVTGHLNTEAFF
CDR3nt: TGTGCCAGCGTTACGGGACACTTGAACACTGAAGCTTTCTTT

d_gene: NA
abundance: few
j_gene: TRBJ2-5
v_gene: TRBV12-3/TRBV12-4
CDR3aa: CASSLGLAGLETQYF
CDR3nt: TGTGCCAGCAGTTTAGGATTGGCGGGGCTCGAGACCCAGTACTTC

d_gene: TRBD1
abundance: few
j_gene: TRBJ1-2
v_gene: TRBV7-9
CDR3aa: CASSLSGQGGGYTF
CDR3nt: TGTGCCAGCAGCTTATCGGGACAGGGCGGCGGCTACACCTTC

d_gene: TRBD1
abundance: few
j_gene: TRBJ2-6
v_gene: TRBV27
CDR3aa: CASSTRSGQTSSGANVLTF
CDR3nt: TGTGCCAGCAGTACACGGTCGGGACAGACCAGCTCTGGGGCCAACGTCCTGACTTTC

d_gene: NA
abundance: few
j_gene: TRBJ1-1
v_gene: TRBV20-1
CDR3aa: CSAREGGPNTEAFF
CDR3nt: TGCAGTGCTAGAGAGGGGGGACCCAACACTGAAGCTTTCTTT

d_gene: TRBD1
abundance: few
j_gene: TRBJ2-7
v_gene: TRBV5-1
CDR3aa: CASSPWISTGVSYEQYF
CDR3nt: TGCGCCAGCAGCCCTTGGATATCGACAGGGGTCTCCTACGAGCAGTACTTC

d_gene: NA
abundance: NA
j_gene: TRBJ2-2
v_gene: TRBV20-1
CDR3aa: CSARDGGGGELFF
CDR3nt: TGCAGTGCTAGAGATGGGGGTGGCGGGGAGCTGTTTTTT

d_gene: NA
abundance: NA
j_gene: TRBJ2-1
v_gene: TRBV28
CDR3aa: CASSFLGQGGYNEQFF
CDR3nt: TGTGCCAGCAGTTTTCTGGGGCAGGGGGGCTACAATGAGCAGTTCTTC